The rows below give T cell receptor beta chains drawn from one sample of a study of cytomegalovirus exposure and HLA in healthy donors. TCRdb's copy holds only in-frame clones and misses some; the assay was immunoSEQ multiplex PCR. This sample has under 50,000 clones, with roughly 93% found just once. Sequences were obtained from PBMCs. The source is a woman aged 18-35 years in good health and CMV-seronegative. Each CDR3 is given with its conserved first and last residue. A D gene is named only where the DNA matches it firmly. Rows may omit the clone size; those that give it use once, few, many or a size class.

15,TRBV30,NA,TRBJ1-4,NA,TGTGCCTGGAGTCGGACAGAGACTACAAATGAAAAACTGTTTTTT,CAWSRTETTNEKLFF
16,TRBV19,NA,TRBJ1-5,TRBD1,TGTGCCAGTAAAGGGACAGATGTTAGGAGCAATCAGCCCCAGCATTTT,CASKGTDVRSNQPQHF
12,TRBV19,NA,TRBJ1-5,TRBD1,TGTGCCAGTAAGGGGGCAGGTCAGCCCCAGCATTTT,CASKGAGQPQHF
13,TRBV28,once,TRBJ1-5,NA,TGTGCCAGCTCCAGGGGTAGGTTTCAGCCCCAGCATTTT,CASSRGRFQPQHF
15,TRBV14,NA,TRBJ2-7,NA,TGTGCCAGCAGCCGAGACCAGCGGGTAGCCTACGAGCAGTACTTC,CASSRDQRVAYEQYF
14,TRBV9,NA,TRBJ2-5,NA,TGTGCCAGCAGCGTGCAGGGTCTCGGAGAGACCCAGTACTTC,CASSVQGLGETQYF
15,TRBV25-1,once,TRBJ2-1,TRBD2,TGTGCCAGCAGTGGAACTAGCGCGCCTTGGAATGAGCAGTTCTTC,CASSGTSAPWNEQFF
16,TRBV27,NA,TRBJ1-4,NA,TGTGCCAGCAGTTCCACGACCGGGACGGGGGGCGAAAAACTGTTTTTT,CASSSTTGTGGEKLFF
13,TRBV5-1,NA,TRBJ1-1,NA,TGCGCCAGCAGCTTTACAGCCTACACTGAAGCTTTCTTT,CASSFTAYTEAFF
16,TRBV28,NA,TRBJ2-7,TRBD1,TGTGCCAGCAGTGAACCCGGGACAGGGGGCAGGTACGAGCAGTACTTC,CASSEPGTGGRYEQYF
16,TRBV5-1,NA,TRBJ2-3,TRBD2,TGCGCCAGCAGCTTGGCCCAGCGGGAGTCAGGAGATACGCAGTATTTT,CASSLAQRESGDTQYF
15,TRBV6-1,NA,TRBJ2-1,TRBD1,TGTGCCAGCAGTGACCGGGACAGGGGAGAGGATGAGCAGTTCTTC,CASSDRDRGEDEQFF
15,TRBV5-1,NA,TRBJ1-5,NA,TGCGCCAGCAGCTTGGCTGGGACGGGGGGACAGCCCCAGCATTTT,CASSLAGTGGQPQHF
15,TRBV6-1,few,TRBJ2-2,TRBD2,TGTGCCAGCAGGCGGACTAGCGGGACTCACGGGGAGCTGTTTTTT,CASRRTSGTHGELFF
12,TRBV6-5,once,TRBJ2-7,NA,TGTGCCAGCAGTCGAGGTTTGGGCGAGCAGTACTTC,CASSRGLGEQYF
15,TRBV28,NA,TRBJ2-3,TRBD2,TGTGCCAGCAGTTTATGGGCTAGCGGGATGGATACGCAGTATTTT,CASSLWASGMDTQYF
15,TRBV4-1,once,TRBJ1-5,TRBD1,TGCGCCAGCAGCCAAGGACAGGGCCCCAATCAGCCCCAGCATTTT,CASSQGQGPNQPQHF
16,TRBV9,NA,TRBJ2-3,NA,TGTGCCAGCAGCGTCCTCCCGGGAGTGGGTACAGATACGCAGTATTTT,CASSVLPGVGTDTQYF
13,TRBV29-1,NA,TRBJ1-3,TRBD1,TGCAGCGTTAGGACAGGGGCGGGAAACACCATATATTTT,CSVRTGAGNTIYF
20,TRBV5-4,NA,TRBJ2-5,TRBD2,TGTGCCAGCAGCTTGACGGGGTTCGTTACCGGGAGGGCCGGAGGGGAGACCCAGTACTTC,CASSLTGFVTGRAGGETQYF
15,TRBV6-1,NA,TRBJ1-2,NA,TGTGCCAGCAGCAACCAGGGCAGCACCTTACGGGGCTACACCTTC,CASSNQGSTLRGYTF
14,TRBV5-4,NA,TRBJ2-7,TRBD1,TGTGCCAGCAGCCCCGGGGACAGGGTCATCGAGCAGTACTTC,CASSPGDRVIEQYF
15,TRBV10-3,NA,TRBJ1-1,NA,TGTGCCATCAGTGAGGGGCTTGGAATGAACACTGAAGCTTTCTTT,CAISEGLGMNTEAFF
16,TRBV13,NA,TRBJ1-5,TRBD1,TGTGCCAGCAGCTCATCCGGGACAGGGAGCAATCAGCCCCAGCATTTT,CASSSSGTGSNQPQHF
15,TRBV6-5,once,TRBJ2-3,NA,TGTGCCAGCAGTTACAACTGGAGGATCACAGATACGCAGTATTTT,CASSYNWRITDTQYF
13,TRBV5-1,NA,TRBJ1-5,NA,TGCGCCAGCAGCTTGGAGCCGGATCAGCCCCAGCATTTT,CASSLEPDQPQHF
17,TRBV5-8,NA,TRBJ2-1,NA,TGTGCCAGCAGCTTTCTCTTCACTAGCATCTCCTACAATGAGCAGTTCTTC,CASSFLFTSISYNEQFF
13,TRBV28,NA,TRBJ1-1,NA,TGTGCCAGCAGTTTACAGGGAGGCTCTGAAGCTTTCTTT,CASSLQGGSEAFF
14,TRBV2,NA,TRBJ2-1,TRBD2,TGTGCCAGCAGGGGACTAGCGGGGGTCTATGAGCAGTTCTTC,CASRGLAGVYEQFF
15,TRBV10-3,NA,TRBJ2-1,TRBD2,TGTGCCATCACCCAGGCTAGCGGGAGTATCCATGAGCAGTTCTTC,CAITQASGSIHEQFF
16,TRBV10-3,NA,TRBJ1-4,NA,TGTGCCATCAGTGAGAGATCGGGGGCAACTAATGAAAAACTGTTTTTT,CAISERSGATNEKLFF
13,TRBV28,NA,TRBJ2-2,NA,TGTGCCAGCAGTTTCCGGAACACCGGGGAGCTGTTTTTT,CASSFRNTGELFF
13,TRBV28,NA,TRBJ2-5,TRBD1,TGTGCCAGCAGTTTAGACAGGGCGGGTTCCCAGTACTTC,CASSLDRAGSQYF
14,TRBV28,NA,TRBJ2-3,NA,TGTGCCAGCAGTTCCGGACTGGGCACAGATACGCAGTATTTT,CASSSGLGTDTQYF
13,TRBV27,NA,TRBJ2-2,NA,TGTGCCAGCAGTTTGACTCTCACCGGGGAGCTGTTTTTT,CASSLTLTGELFF
15,TRBV5-8,NA,TRBJ1-2,TRBD1,TGTGCCAGCAGCCTCCCGACAGGGAATTTGCCGGGCTACACCTTC,CASSLPTGNLPGYTF
13,TRBV27,NA,TRBJ1-1,NA,TGTGCCAGCAGTTTATCAGGGGGCACTGAAGCTTTCTTT,CASSLSGGTEAFF
14,TRBV28,NA,TRBJ2-5,TRBD1,TGTGCCAGCCGGGACAGCCAAAGAGGGGAGACCCAGTACTTC,CASRDSQRGETQYF
15,TRBV7-9,NA,TRBJ2-7,NA,TGTGCCAGCAGCTCTCTGGGCTCTGAAAACTACGAGCAGTACTTC,CASSSLGSENYEQYF
15,TRBV28,NA,TRBJ2-6,NA,TGTGCCAGCAGTGAGGGCGCGTCTGGGGCCAACGTCCTGACTTTC,CASSEGASGANVLTF
14,TRBV29-1,once,TRBJ1-1,NA,TGCAGCGTTGCCCGTACGACAGGTGATACTGAAGCTTTCTTT,CSVARTTGDTEAFF
13,TRBV5-1,NA,TRBJ2-7,NA,TGCGCCAGCAGCTTGAACGAAGGGGGATGGGGATACTTC,CASSLNEGGWGYF
14,TRBV5-1,once,TRBJ2-1,TRBD1,TGCGCCAGCAGCTTGGGACAGGGAGACAATGAGCAGTTCTTC,CASSLGQGDNEQFF
13,TRBV7-2,once,TRBJ2-7,NA,TGTGCCAGCAGCTTAGGCCCGGGGTACGAGCAGTACTTC,CASSLGPGYEQYF
13,TRBV5-1,NA,TRBJ1-1,NA,TGCGCCAGCAGCGGACAGACGAACACTGAAGCTTTCTTT,CASSGQTNTEAFF
16,TRBV15,NA,TRBJ1-3,NA,TGTGCCACCAGCAGAGGACAGGTGTTCTCTGGAAACACCATATATTTT,CATSRGQVFSGNTIYF
15,TRBV4-2,NA,TRBJ1-5,TRBD1,TGTGCCAGCAGCCAAGATGGGACAGGGAAACAGCCCCAGCATTTT,CASSQDGTGKQPQHF
14,TRBV6-1,NA,TRBJ2-7,NA,TGTGCCAGCAGTGATCGGCGAGGAGGCGACGAGCAGTACTTC,CASSDRRGGDEQYF
14,TRBV29-1,NA,TRBJ2-5,NA,TGCAGCGTTGCCCGAGGCAACGGCCAAGAGACCCAGTACTTC,CSVARGNGQETQYF
15,TRBV27,NA,TRBJ1-5,NA,TGTGCCAGCAGACCCGGGATAATAAGCAATCAGCCCCAGCATTTT,CASRPGIISNQPQHF
18,TRBV28,NA,TRBJ2-1,TRBD2,TGTGCCAGCAGTCCCCCGGGACTAGCGGGGGGAAATTTCGTAGGGCAGTTCTTC,CASSPPGLAGGNFVGQFF